Listed here is a single TCR beta chain. These data come from a study of OX40 agonist ivuxolimab in advanced cancers. TCRdb's copy holds only in-frame clones and misses some; the assay was immunoSEQ multiplex PCR. The table includes roughly 48,000 clones, 70% to 85% detected once. Germline lookup yields CDR1 SGHAT and CDR2 FQNNGV. The CDR3 loop spans 14 amino acids. The V and J ends lost 5 bases and 4 bases respectively, with 14 bases between them. V usage is TRBV11-2 and J usage is TRBJ1-2; TRBD1 is a possible D gene (5 bases). The sequencing here drew on CD4+ or CD8+ T cells sorted from blood, taken in a trial of the OX40 agonist ivuxolimab. The TCR comes from an adult with an advanced solid tumor such as melanoma, head and neck, liver or kidney cancer. Here the CDR3 reads CASSIGGEGYGYTF. As DNA, the CDR3 is TGTGCCAGCAGCATAGGAGGGGAGGGCTATGGCTACACCTTC.